These 18 T cell receptor beta chains were sequenced from one sample in a study of Ad26.COV2.S vaccination and SARS-CoV-2 variants. Treatment given: about 20 received Ad26.COV2.S at low or high dose, single or two shots; about 5 received placebo; per-sample allocation not given. Sample collection was performed on day 63 after the first vaccine or placebo injection. The table came from immunoSEQ multiplex PCR; TCRdb's copy has only in-frame clones and leaves some out. The sample yields roughly 320,000 clones, 86% seen once. The sequencing here drew on peripheral blood, taken in a trial of Ad26.COV2.S vaccine versus placebo. The receptors stem from a person between 18 and 65 years old who received the Ad26.COV2.S COVID-19 vaccine or a placebo.

The rearrangement uses TRBV11-3 and TRBJ2-7; D perhaps matches TRBD2 (5 bases). This CDR3 contains 13 residues. Trimming pared 3 bases from V and 1 base from J, leaving 7 bases between. Germline V gene sequence: CDR1 SGHNT, CDR2 YENEEA. The CDR3 nucleotides read TGTGCCAGCAGCTTCCGGGGTTCCTACGAGCAGTACTTC. It yields the protein CASSFRGSYEQYF.

The chain couples TRBV2 to TRBJ1-3; D is uncertain. The CDR3 runs to 12 residues. CDR1 is SNHLY and CDR2 is FYNNEI in the germline V gene. V was clipped by 1 base and J by 4 bases, with 2 bases between them. The CDR3 loop reads CASSEGGNTIYF. The CDR3 DNA is TGTGCCAGCAGTGAAGGGGGAAACACCATATATTTT.

This clone was observed once. V is TRBV27 and J is TRBJ2-2; tentative D call: TRBD1 (6 bases). The CDR3 has 15 residues. The V and J ends lost 3 bases and 4 bases respectively, with 12 bases between them. Germline CDR1 reads MNHEY; CDR2 reads SMNVEV (reference sequence). The CDR3 loop reads CASSFTQGGTGELFF. The DNA for the CDR3 is TGTGCCAGCAGTTTTACACAGGGCGGCACCGGGGAGCTGTTTTTT.

This rearrangement joins TRBV7-9 to TRBJ2-7, with 10 bases lining up with TRBD1. The CDR3 is 15 residues long. The germline V gene has CDR1 SEHNR and CDR2 FQNEAQ (reference sequence). With V trimmed by 2 bases and J by 4 bases, 5 bases remained unmatched. CDR3 DNA: TGTGCCAGCAGCTTAAAGACAGGGGGCGGTTACGAGCAGTACTTC. Translation: CASSLKTGGGYEQYF.

The chain is built from TRBV18 and TRBJ2-7; either TRBD1 or TRBD2 may fit D (6 bases each). This CDR3 region has 15 residues. V was shortened by 1 base and J by 4 bases, with 14 bases between the two germline ends. CDR1 and CDR2 (germline): KGHSH, LQKENI. The CDR3 region is CASSPLTGRPYEQYF. The CDR3 DNA reads TGTGCCAGCTCACCACTTACAGGGAGGCCTTACGAGCAGTACTTC. The variable domain in full, with the rest retrieved from reference TRBV18 and TRBJ2-7, is NAGVMQNPRHLVRRRGQEARLRCSPMKGHSHVYWYRQLPEEGLKFMVYLQKENIIDESGMPKERFSAEFPKEGPSILRIQQVVRGDSAAYFCASSPLTGRPYEQYFGPGTRLTVT.

The chain joins TRBV7-9 to TRBJ1-4; D remains ambiguous. The CDR3 is made up of 15 amino acids. Trimming took 2 bases from V and 3 from J, leaving 10 bases between them. CDR1 SEHNR and CDR2 FQNEAQ come from the germline V gene (reference sequence). Here the CDR3 reads CASSLFLGSNEKLFF. The CDR3 DNA sequence: TGTGCCAGCAGCTTATTTTTAGGGTCTAATGAAAAACTGTTTTTT.

The genes are TRBV12-3 or TRBV12-4 and TRBJ1-2, with TRBD1 matching 10 bases. The CDR3 length is 12 residues. The J segment lost 8 bases and the V segment lost 5 bases, leaving 2 bases of the junction unmatched. This CDR3 is CASSRQGAGYTF. CDR3 sequence (DNA): TGTGCCAGCAGTCGACAGGGGGCGGGCTACACCTTC.

This chain joins TRBV7-2 and TRBJ2-2; D is ambiguous. CDR1 and CDR2 from the germline V gene are SGHTA and FQGNSA. The CDR3 is 15 amino acids. Deletions cut 2 bases from V and 3 bases from J, with 10 bases between. In DNA, the CDR3 is TGTGCCAGCAGCTTATGGCAGGACCACACCGGGGAGCTGTTTTTT. Protein product: CASSLWQDHTGELFF.

The gene calls are TRBV10-2 and TRBJ2-2; maybe TRBD1 (6 bases). The germline gives CDR1 WSHSY, CDR2 SAAADI. V was trimmed by 5 bases and J by 5 bases, leaving 9 bases between them. This CDR3 has 13 residues. The CDR3 here is CASSSGHTGELFF. Here the CDR3 DNA reads TGCGCCAGCAGTTCGGGACATACCGGGGAGCTGTTTTTT.

The chain links TRBV19 to TRBJ1-5, with no clear D. Trimming pared 3 bases from V and 7 bases from J, leaving 7 bases between. CDR1 is LNHDA and CDR2 is SQIVND in the germline V gene (reference sequence). The CDR3 is 12 amino acids. The CDR3, as DNA: TGTGCCAGTAGTATCGGGGAACAGCCCCAGCATTTT. Translated, it gives CASSIGEQPQHF.

The chain employs TRBV18 and TRBJ1-1; unclear D gene. This CDR3 region has 14 residues. Trimming left V 5 bases short and J 4 bases short, with 14 bases between. The V gene's germline CDR1 is KGHSH and CDR2 LQKENI. The CDR3 is CASSFDTSGTEAFF. The CDR3 nucleotides read TGTGCCAGCTCATTTGACACGTCCGGCACTGAAGCTTTCTTT.

This clone is a singleton in its sample. The chain links TRBV7-9 to TRBJ1-2; D not certain. CDR1 and CDR2 (germline): SEHNR, FQNEAQ (reference sequence). The CDR3 runs 14 residues. V lost 3 bases, J lost 5 bases, and 13 bases lay in between. CDR3 nucleotides: TGTGCCAGCAGCTTTCGGGCAGCTTTATATGGCTACACCTTC. Residues: CASSFRAALYGYTF.

V and J are TRBV6-5 and TRBJ1-3, with a tentative D call TRBD1 (6 bases). The CDR3 runs 15 residues. The ends were cut back, 5 bases at V and 2 bases at J, with 13 bases in the middle. Germline-derived CDR1 and CDR2 are MNHEY and SVGAGI. Here the CDR3 reads CASSRDTLPGNTIYF. The DNA of the CDR3 is TGTGCCAGCAGTAGGGACACTTTACCTGGAAACACCATATATTTT.

The CDR3 loop is CASSPEGGAYGYTF. The CDR3 DNA reads as TGCGCCAGCAGCCCCGAGGGGGGGGCGTATGGCTACACCTTC. The gene calls are TRBV4-3 and TRBJ1-2, with D possibly TRBD1 on 6 matching bases. Trimming shortened V by 4 bases and J by 5 bases, and 14 bases separated the two germline ends. Germline values: CDR1 LGHNA, CDR2 YSLEER. This CDR3 comprises 14 residues.

The chain carries TRBV7-2 and TRBJ1-5; 9 positions match TRBD1. J was trimmed by 4 bases and V by 5 bases; bases with no gene match: 9. From germline, CDR1 is SGHTA and CDR2 FQGNSA. The CDR3 spans 16 residues. This CDR3 is CASSQQGASPNQPQHF. The DNA of the CDR3 is TGTGCCAGCAGCCAACAGGGGGCCAGCCCGAATCAGCCCCAGCATTTT.

This chain connects TRBV30 to TRBJ2-7; D is perhaps TRBD1 or TRBD2 (5 bases each). The V gene lost 1 base and the J gene lost 4 bases, with 11 bases spanning the gap. From germline, CDR1 is GTSNPN and CDR2 SVGIG (reference sequence). The CDR3 runs to 13 residues. The CDR3 coding sequence is TGTGCCTGGAGTGGATACGGGGCATACGAGCAGTACTTC. Translated, it gives CAWSGYGAYEQYF.

In nucleotides, the CDR3 is TGTGCCAGCAGCTTCCAGCAGTACCAGCCCCAGCATTTT. Protein product: CASSFQQYQPQHF. The V call is TRBV7-8, the J call TRBJ1-5, with D uncertain. CDR1 and CDR2 from the germline V gene are SGHVS and FQNEAQ. The CDR3 sequence is 13 residues long. V was clipped by 3 bases and J by 7 bases, with 10 bases between them.

The V and J genes are TRBV20-1 and TRBJ1-6; D perhaps matches TRBD1 (6 bases). Per the germline V gene, CDR1 is DFQATT and CDR2 is SNEGSKA (reference sequence). The CDR3 loop spans 17 amino acids. Trimming left V 3 bases short and J 0 bases short, with 15 bases between. The CDR3 bases are TGCAGTGCTAGTGGGGGCGAGGGAACCTCCTATAATTCACCCCTCCACTTT. Its protein is CSASGGEGTSYNSPLHF.